This TCR beta chain was sequenced in a study of CD8 T cells in Susac syndrome. Trimming took off 1 base at V and 6 bases at J, with 17 bases between the two ends. Germline V gene sequence: CDR1 SGHRS, CDR2 YFSETQ. This CDR3 spans 16 amino acids. Reverse transcription used about 0.5 to 1 ug RNA and random hexamers. TCRdb re-analysed the immunoSEQ multiplex PCR reads in MiXCR, keeping a single row per CDR3 protein. The profile shows approximately 160,000 distinct CDR3 sequences, about 94% of them singletons. This receptor was identified in a human donor in good health. The chain is built from TRBV5-1 and TRBJ2-1; D perhaps matches TRBD2 (7 bases). What was sequenced was CD4+ T cells from PBMCs. Here the CDR3 reads CASSLFVGGPGNEQFF. The CDR3 region has the DNA TGCGCCAGCAGCTTGTTTGTGGGGGGGCCAGGCAATGAGCAGTTCTTC.